The 24 T cell receptor beta chains listed next were all sequenced from one sample in a study of vaccination and CD4 T cells after COVID-19. Described treatment: roughly ten-day PBMC culture with coronavirus spike peptide pools or control peptides (ViraFEST assay). These receptors' targets are unknown. CD4+ T cells that had been cultured provided DNA sequenced with the Oncomine TCR Beta short-read assay. TCRdb recomputed calls from the PCR reads with MiXCR, one row per CDR3 protein. The sample shows 10,000 to 15,000 distinct CDR3 sequences, around three fifths of them seen only once. What was sequenced was CD4+ T cells from blood, cultured in vitro. The receptors derive from a human donor who had recovered from COVID-19.

The gene calls are TRBV29-1 and TRBJ2-1; 12 nucleotides match TRBD2. J gave up 10 bases and V 3 bases, and 4 bases lay outside the gene matches. This CDR3 comprises 13 residues. Germline CDR1 SQVTM, CDR2 ANQGSEA. The CDR3 loop is CSVELAGGAEQFF. DNA for the CDR3: TGCAGCGTTGAGCTAGCGGGAGGGGCCGAGCAGTTCTTC.

J is TRBJ2-1 and V is TRBV14; D is unclear. Trimming took 8 bases from V and 2 from J, leaving 10 bases between them. CDR1 and CDR2 from the germline V gene are SGHDN and FVKESK. The CDR3 length is 13 residues. The DNA of the CDR3 is TGTGCCAGCGGATCGCAGCCCTACAATGAGCAGTTCTTC. Encoded protein: CASGSQPYNEQFF.

This clonotype was observed a handful of times. The CDR3 reads CASSPTGGVDSPLHF. CDR3 in DNA: TGTGCCAGTAGTCCGACAGGGGGAGTGGATTCACCCCTCCACTTT. The chain is built from TRBV19 and TRBJ1-6; 9 bases map to TRBD1. With 5 bases clipped from V and 8 bases from J, the junction kept 7 bases outside the gene matches. Per the germline V gene, CDR1 is LNHDA and CDR2 is SQIVND (reference sequence). The CDR3 is 15 amino acids.

The chain employs TRBV2 and TRBJ2-7, with a weak D call TRBD2 (5 bases). Trimming took 0 bases from V and 6 from J, leaving 15 bases between them. The CDR3 loop spans 15 amino acids. Germline loops: CDR1 SNHLY, CDR2 FYNNEI. The CDR3 reads CASSEARAAGGEQYF. The CDR3, as DNA: TGTGCCAGCAGTGAAGCGCGGGCTGCGGGTGGCGAGCAGTACTTC.

V is TRBV10-3 and J is TRBJ2-5; D remains unclear. Germline assignment: CDR1 ENHRY and CDR2 SYGVKD. The germline V and J ends were trimmed by 4 bases and 1 base, with 7 bases remaining between them. The CDR3 is 13 residues long. The CDR3 coding sequence is TGTGCCATCAGTGGGCACGGCCAAGAGACCCAGTACTTC. This codes for CAISGHGQETQYF.

Only a few counts were recorded for this clonotype. The chain uses TRBV19 and TRBJ1-2; TRBD1 is a possible D gene (5 bases). Germline CDR1 and CDR2: LNHDA and SQIVND (reference sequence). Trimming took 5 bases from V and 4 from J, leaving 20 bases between them. The CDR3 is 16 residues long. CDR3 in DNA: TGTGCCAGTAGTGTCCCGCGGGGGAATGAAGGCTATGGCTACACCTTC. Amino acid sequence: CASSVPRGNEGYGYTF.

This clonotype was counted a single time. The V and J genes are TRBV23-1 and TRBJ1-5; D gene unclear. TRBV23-1 qualifies as an ORF whose function is uncertain. There are 16 residues in the CDR3. The V end lost 2 bases, the J end lost 0 bases, and 11 bases lay between the germline ends. The CDR3 loop is CASSQRTAPSNQPQHF. In nucleotides, the CDR3 is TGCGCCAGCAGTCAAAGGACGGCTCCTAGCAATCAGCCCCAGCATTTT.

This chain connects TRBV2 to TRBJ2-3; TRBD2 is a possible D gene (6 bases). With 3 bases removed from V and 6 bases from J, the gap between germline ends came to 13 bases. Germline values: CDR1 SNHLY, CDR2 FYNNEI. The CDR3 contains 14 residues. CDR3 residues: CASSEEGFLDTQYF. CDR3 nucleotides: TGTGCCAGCAGTGAGGAGGGCTTCTTGGATACGCAGTATTTT.

The chain recombines TRBV28 with TRBJ1-2, with TRBD1 identical over 7 bases. Unmatched junction bases numbered 11, after V lost 6 bases and J lost 4 bases. CDR1 is MDHEN and CDR2 is SYDVKM in the germline V gene. The CDR3 sequence is 15 residues long. The CDR3 coding sequence is TGTGCCAGCAGACCCCGGACAGGTGGCTCCTATGGCTACACCTTC. Amino acids: CASRPRTGGSYGYTF.

In its sample, this clonotype was seen a few times. One junction end does not reproduce the germline sequence, and a read error may be involved. This chain joins TRBV5-3 and TRBJ2-5; D is unclear. TRBV5-3 is an ORF for which the function is uncertain. This CDR3 spans 9 amino acids. The CDR3 is CVDQETQHF. In nucleotides, the CDR3 is TGTGTCGACCAAGAGACCCAGCACTTC.

V and J are TRBV6-2 or TRBV6-3 and TRBJ2-2; TRBD1 might be the D (6 bases). The CDR3 sequence is 15 residues long. Germline V CDR1 and CDR2: MNHEY, SVGEGT. V was clipped by 7 bases and J by 0 bases, with 12 bases between them. CDR3 nucleotides: TGTGCCAGCAAAGTCGGACAGTCGAACACCGGGGAGCTGTTTTTT. Translation gives CASKVGQSNTGELFF.

This chain uses TRBV20-1 with TRBJ2-1, with 12 bases lining up with TRBD2. The length of the CDR3 is 14 residues. Germline CDR1 is DFQATT and CDR2 is SNEGSKA (reference sequence). V was pared by 8 bases and J by 8 bases, with 10 bases of the junction left unmatched. DNA for the CDR3: TGCAGTCCTGACCCGGGACTAGCGGGCCATGAGCAGTTCTTC. Protein: CSPDPGLAGHEQFF.

The chain is built from TRBV24-1 and TRBJ2-3, with no clear D. The length of the CDR3 is 14 residues. The ends were cut back, 5 bases at V and 0 bases at J, with 8 bases in the middle. The V gene's germline CDR1 is KGHDR and CDR2 SFDVKD. This chain's CDR3 is CATSGAPSTDTQYF. The DNA of the CDR3 is TGTGCCACCAGTGGGGCGCCTAGCACAGATACGCAGTATTTT.

This sequence joins TRBV6-1 and TRBJ2-3; TRBD2 might be the D (5 bases). The CDR3 covers 13 residues. From germline, CDR1 is MNHNS and CDR2 SASEGT. V was pared by 5 bases and J by 5 bases, with 11 bases between. CDR3 in amino acids: CASSRLSGDTQYF. In DNA, the CDR3 is TGTGCCAGCAGTCGACTATCTGGAGATACGCAGTATTTT.

To note about this clonotype: The junction departs from germline at one end; a sequencing error may be responsible. V is TRBV7-7 and J is TRBJ2-5, with 7 nucleotides matching TRBD2. CDR1 is SSHAT and CDR2 is FNYEAQ in the germline V gene (reference sequence). The CDR3 has 13 residues. CDR3 DNA sequence: TGTGCTAGCAGCCCGACTAGCTTCGGGACCCAGTACTTC. Translation gives CASSPTSFGTQYF. Using reference TRBV7-7 and TRBJ2-5 for the parts outside the CDR3, the full variable domain is GAGVSQSPRYKVTKRGQDVTLRCDPISSHATLYWYQQALGQGPEFLTYFNYEAQPDKSGLPSDRFSAERPEGSISTLTIQRTEQRDSAMYRCASSPTSFGTQYFGPGTRLLVL.

The genes are TRBV27 and TRBJ2-5, with 8 nucleotides matching TRBD2. V lost 4 bases to trimming and J lost 5 bases; unmatched junction nucleotides: 6. This CDR3 comprises 14 residues. The germline V gene encodes CDR1 MNHEY and CDR2 SMNVEV (reference sequence). Here the CDR3 DNA reads TGTGCCAGCAGTTCCGGACTAGCCCCCGAGACCCAGTACTTC. Its protein product is CASSSGLAPETQYF.

The CDR3 loop is CSARDMASGSVGTDTQYF. The CDR3 nucleotides read TGCAGTGCTAGAGATATGGCTAGCGGGAGTGTCGGCACAGATACGCAGTATTTT. This chain joins TRBV20-1 and TRBJ2-3, with 10 bases identical to TRBD2. The CDR3 runs to 18 residues. Trimming took 0 bases from V and 1 from J; bases not matched to a gene: 10. Germline CDR1 is DFQATT and CDR2 is SNEGSKA (reference sequence).

The chain combines TRBV27 with TRBJ2-3, with D possibly TRBD2 on 5 matching bases. CDR3 length equals 14 residues. In germline, CDR1 is MNHEY, CDR2 SMNVEV (reference sequence). The ends were cut back, 8 bases at V and 0 bases at J, with 12 bases in the middle. CDR3 sequence (DNA): TGTGCCAGCGGGGAGCAACTTAGCACAGATACGCAGTATTTT. Its translation is CASGEQLSTDTQYF.

This rearrangement joins TRBV20-1 to TRBJ2-7; maybe TRBD2 (7 bases). Germline V gene sequence: CDR1 DFQATT, CDR2 SNEGSKA (reference sequence). Trimming stripped 6 bases from V and 5 bases from J, with 20 bases between. CDR3 length: 14 amino acids. The CDR3 loop reads CSAKLRGARNEQYF. The CDR3 DNA reads TGCAGTGCAAAACTTCGGGGGGCGCGAAACGAGCAGTACTTC.

V is TRBV7-7 and J is TRBJ2-5, with no clear D. The CDR3 is made up of 13 amino acids. Per germline, CDR1 SSHAT and CDR2 FNYEAQ (reference sequence). The ends were cut back, 2 bases at V and 2 bases at J, with 6 bases in the middle. The CDR3 region is CASSLSDQETQYF. DNA for the CDR3: TGTGCCAGCAGCTTATCAGATCAAGAGACCCAGTACTTC.

The V and J genes are TRBV10-2 and TRBJ2-3; D call uncertain. Deletions cut 8 bases from V and 0 bases from J, with 9 bases between. CDR1 WSHSY and CDR2 SAAADI come from the germline V gene. This CDR3 contains 13 residues. The CDR3: CASSTGSTDTQYF. The CDR3 DNA reads as TGCGCCAGCTCAACGGGTAGCACAGATACGCAGTATTTT.

This clonotype was recorded once. This chain uses TRBV7-9 with TRBJ1-5; TRBD1 is a possible D gene (6 bases). With 4 bases removed from V and 3 bases from J, the gap between germline ends came to 16 bases. Germline loops: CDR1 SEHNR, CDR2 FQNEAQ (reference sequence). CDR3 length: 16 residues. CDR3 protein: CASSSSRGLFNQPQHF. The CDR3 nucleotides read TGTGCCAGCAGCTCCTCGCGGGGGCTCTTCAATCAGCCCCAGCATTTT. Variable domain in full (rest from reference TRBV7-9 and TRBJ1-5): DTGVSQNPRHKITKRGQNVTFRCDPISEHNRLYWYRQTLGQGPEFLTYFQNEAQLEKSRLLSDRFSAERPKGSFSTLEIQRTEQGDSAMYLCASSSSRGLFNQPQHFGDGTRLSIL.

This clonotype was recorded a few times. This chain's CDR3 is CSARRPQGSNEQFF. The CDR3 DNA sequence: TGCAGTGCTAGGAGACCACAGGGGTCCAATGAGCAGTTCTTC. The chain employs TRBV20-1 and TRBJ2-1, with TRBD1 identical over 7 bases. This CDR3 spans 14 amino acids. CDR1 and CDR2 (germline): DFQATT, SNEGSKA (reference sequence). V shed 3 bases and J 6 bases; nucleotides not matched to a gene: 8.

The rearrangement uses TRBV7-8 and TRBJ1-5, with D possibly matching TRBD1 (5 bases). Trimming cost V 5 bases and J 2 bases, with 25 bases left between them. Germline V CDR1 and CDR2: SGHVS, FQNEAQ. The CDR3 is 19 residues long. This CDR3 is CASSLNPRSWGDGNQPQHF. CDR3 coding DNA: TGTGCCAGCAGCCTCAACCCTAGGTCTTGGGGGGATGGCAATCAGCCCCAGCATTTT.